The clone carrying this T cell receptor beta chain was detected only once. Its antigen is not known. This entry belongs to a study of Graves' ophthalmopathy and Graves' hyperthyroidism. Study findings and constraints: Ophthalmopathy versus stable hyperthyroidism: 13-signature model gave roughly 88% sensitivity, 65% to 82% specificity.

Germline values: CDR1 SQVTM, CDR2 ANQGSEA. This CDR3 contains 11 residues. V was trimmed by 7 bases and J by 1 base, leaving 7 bases between them. As the template, RNA transcripts were used to amplify TCR beta CDR3 regions. Following a first-round RT-PCR that used HTBI primers, a second-round multiplex PCR was carried out. TCRdb itself ran the multiplex PCR reads through MiXCR, one entry per CDR3 protein. The repertoire has 1 million to 1.3 million distinct CDR3 sequences, about two fifths of them found once; the top ten carry 11%. Other autoimmune disease, uncontrolled infection, pregnancy and lactation led to exclusion. Clinicians made diagnoses from clinical symptoms, serum thyroxine, TRAb, thyroid ultrasound and orbital computed tomography.

The genes are TRBV29-1 and TRBJ1-1; D not resolved. This clonotype was obtained from an adult man with Graves' hyperthyroidism. Input material: peripheral blood or thyroid tissue (not recorded which). CDR3 coding DNA: TGCAGCGGACGGGAGAACACTGAAGCTTTCTTT. Residues: CSGRENTEAFF.